The following is a TCR beta chain sequence with its context. Profiling relied on immunoSEQ multiplex PCR, and the TCRdb table lists in-frame clones only, not all of them. The sample yields about 94,000 clones, more than 90% seen once. The source of the sample is a study of OX40 agonist ivuxolimab in advanced cancers. CDR1 is MNHNS, CDR2 SASEGT, per germline. V lost 8 bases to trimming and J lost 2 bases; unmatched junction nucleotides: 9. There are 15 residues in the CDR3. Material: CD4+ or CD8+ T cells sorted from blood, obtained in a trial of the OX40 agonist ivuxolimab. This clonotype originated in an adult with an advanced solid tumor such as melanoma, head and neck, liver or kidney cancer. The rearrangement uses TRBV6-1 and TRBJ1-5; 7 nucleotides match TRBD1. DNA for the CDR3: TGTGCCAGCTTAGGAGGGGGCCTGGGCAATCAGCCCCAGCATTTT. This gives the protein CASLGGGLGNQPQHF.